This T cell receptor (beta chain) was identified in a study of T cell repertoires in cytomegalovirus infection. Study overall: A matching HLA type, together with CMV infection, was signaled by public TCR beta signatures. Study-level points and caveats: HLA-C-restricted CMV-specific TCR beta clonotypes prevailed in the ex vivo response. There were carriers of CMV plus the relevant HLA, and cumulative public TCR beta family frequency identified them.

Trimming cost V 4 bases and J 12 bases, with 18 bases left between them. The V gene's germline CDR1 is SQVTM and CDR2 ANQGSEA. There are 12 residues in the CDR3. One entry per CDR3 protein results from TCRdb running MiXCR on the reads. This repertoire shows around 630,000 distinct CDR3 sequences, around 24% found once; its top ten account for roughly 8%. This clonotype was seen a handful of times. Its antigen is undetermined. The genes are TRBV29-1 and TRBJ1-1; D perhaps matches TRBD1 (6 bases). The sequence came from a human donor in good health (CMV status not recorded). Some clones in this sample may be carry-over from other donors' samples. Sequencing was done on a sample of CD8+ T cells from PBMCs. The DNA for the CDR3 is TGCAGCGTTGTATTGGGGGCAGGGAGGTCTTTCTTT. Amino acid sequence: CSVVLGAGRSFF. Looking up the rest from reference TRBV29-1 and TRBJ1-1 gives the full variable domain: SAVISQKPSRDICQRGTSLTIQCQVDSQVTMMFWYRQQPGQSLTLIATANQGSEATYESGFVIDKFPISRPNLTFSTLTVSNMSPEDSSIYLCSVVLGAGRSFFGQGTRLTVV.